The clone carrying this TCR beta chain is a singleton in its sample. Per the study methods: Nucleated cell counts were estimated from reference gene primer amplification. The protocol was immunoSEQ multiplex PCR, while the TCRdb copy is restricted to in-frame clones and leaves out a portion. V and J calls and clone size are copied from that table; D and trimming were computed from the DNA. Here the sample spans roughly 120,000 clones, 70% to 90% being singletons. The data belong to a study of blood T cell repertoires in COVID-19. Overall study context: Whether acute or convalescent, the COVID-19 samples came from the United States, Italy and Spain. T cells, B-cell-depleted T cells, or PBMCs provided the cDNA or gDNA that served as material.

This CDR3 spans 13 amino acids. V was pared by 5 bases and J by 5 bases, with 11 bases between. The germline gives CDR1 SGHTA, CDR2 FQGTGA. The source is a man in his forties with acute or convalescent COVID-19. Specimen: peripheral blood. The chain is built from TRBV7-3 and TRBJ2-3; TRBD2 might be the D (5 bases). CDR3 sequence: CASSVLVEDTQYF. The CDR3 DNA sequence: TGTGCCAGCAGCGTACTAGTGGAAGATACGCAGTATTTT.